Below, 20 T cell receptor beta chains from the same sample are listed, as sequenced in a study of T cell responses to AZD1222 COVID-19 vaccine. The repertoire was sequenced with immunoSEQ multiplex PCR; TCRdb's copy has only in-frame clones and lacks some. The sample has about 140,000 clones, 85% to 90% seen once. The sequenced sample was peripheral blood, obtained on day 0 of AZD1222 vaccination. These receptors were obtained from an adult in good health.

CDR3 amino acids: CASEERGYTDTQYF. CDR3 nucleotides: TGTGCCAGTGAAGAGCGGGGTTACACAGATACGCAGTATTTT. This rearrangement joins TRBV19 to TRBJ2-3; 7 bases match TRBD2. The germline V gene encodes CDR1 LNHDA and CDR2 SQIVND (reference sequence). The CDR3 is 14 amino acids. The trim removed 8 bases at V and 2 bases at J, leaving 7 bases unmatched.

The chain couples TRBV30 to TRBJ2-2, with D possibly being TRBD1 (6 bases). The CDR3 is 16 residues long. CDR1 is GTSNPN and CDR2 is SVGIG in the germline V gene (reference sequence). V dropped 3 bases and J dropped 2 bases, with 16 bases sitting between them. CDR3 in DNA: TGTGCCTGGAGACTAGACAGGCTTAGCAACACCGGGGAGCTGTTTTTT. Translated, it gives CAWRLDRLSNTGELFF.

V and J are TRBV7-8 and TRBJ1-5, with a weak D call TRBD1 (6 bases). V lost 3 bases and J 2 bases, leaving 8 bases between the germline ends. Germline CDR1 and CDR2: SGHVS and FQNEAQ. The CDR3 runs 14 residues. The CDR3 DNA sequence: TGTGCCAGCAGCTTTGCAGGGGGCAATCAGCCCCAGCATTTT. Translated, it gives CASSFAGGNQPQHF.

The rearrangement joins TRBV5-1 to TRBJ2-2; a possible D gene is TRBD1 (5 bases). Germline-derived CDR1 and CDR2 are SGHRS and YFSETQ. Between the trimmed V and J ends, which lost 9 bases and 2 bases, there was a span of 14 bases. This CDR3 has 14 amino acids. The CDR3 protein is CATCLGVNTGELFF. The CDR3 DNA is TGCGCCACCTGCTTAGGGGTCAACACCGGGGAGCTGTTTTTT.

The chain employs TRBV10-2 and TRBJ2-5; 7 nucleotides match TRBD2. The trim removed 6 bases at V and 7 bases at J, leaving 17 bases unmatched. The CDR3 consists of 16 residues. Germline loops: CDR1 WSHSY, CDR2 SAAADI. CDR3 sequence reads: CASSAKRGLPSGTQYF. In DNA, the CDR3 is TGCGCCAGCAGCGCCAAGCGGGGACTACCTTCGGGGACCCAGTACTTC.

V gene TRBV20-1 combines with J gene TRBJ2-7, with 11 bases matching TRBD1. The CDR3 totals 16 residues. The V gene's germline CDR1 is DFQATT and CDR2 SNEGSKA (reference sequence). V was clipped by 3 bases and J by 4 bases; unmatched bases: 11. Here the CDR3 DNA reads TGCAGTGCTAGTCTCAGAGGCGGGACAGGGGGTTACGAGCAGTACTTC. Its translation: CSASLRGGTGGYEQYF.

The chain links TRBV9 to TRBJ1-1; a possible D gene is TRBD1 (6 bases). V shed 1 base and J shed 5 bases, with 9 bases lying between them. The CDR3 has 13 residues. Looked up from germline, CDR1 is SGDLS and CDR2 is YYNGEE. CDR3 in DNA: TGTGCCAGCAGCGTACCAGGGGAGACTGAAGCTTTCTTT. This encodes CASSVPGETEAFF.

The chain joins TRBV11-1 to TRBJ2-5; TRBD2 matches at 10 bases. There are 14 residues in the CDR3. Per germline, CDR1 SGHAT and CDR2 FQDESV (reference sequence). V shed 2 bases, J shed 4 bases, and the junction held 1 base outside the gene matches. CDR3 DNA: TGTGCCAGCAGCTTAATAGCGGGAGGAGAGACCCAGTACTTC. Its translation: CASSLIAGGETQYF.

The rearrangement uses TRBV29-1 and TRBJ1-2; 8 bases are shared with TRBD1. V dropped 5 bases and J dropped 4; count of bases not matched to a gene: 9. Germline CDR1 reads SQVTM; CDR2 reads ANQGSEA. This CDR3 spans 14 amino acids. The CDR3 is CSVSDRGRTYGYTF. CDR3 coding DNA: TGCAGCGTTTCCGACAGGGGTCGGACCTATGGCTACACCTTC.

The rearrangement uses TRBV7-6 and TRBJ1-5, with D possibly being TRBD1 (5 bases). V lost 2 bases, J lost 8 bases, and 16 bases lay in between. The CDR3 extends over 15 amino acids. Germline CDR1 reads SGHVS; CDR2 reads FNYEAQ. CDR3 bases: TGTGCCAGCAGCTTACTATACGGGGGTGGGGAGCCCCAGCATTTT. It specifies CASSLLYGGGEPQHF.

The rearrangement uses TRBV5-1 and TRBJ2-3; 9 bases match TRBD1. Germline CDR1 is SGHRS and CDR2 is YFSETQ. Trimming took 3 bases from V and 0 from J; bases not matched to a gene: 8. This CDR3 spans 17 amino acids. CDR3 DNA: TGCGCCAGCAGCTCTGCCATGACAGGGGGGAGCACAGATACGCAGTATTTT. Translating gives CASSSAMTGGSTDTQYF.

The rearrangement uses TRBV7-9 and TRBJ1-1; D uncertain. The ends were cut back, 0 bases at V and 8 bases at J, with 10 bases in the middle. The CDR3 extends over 13 amino acids. Looked up from germline, CDR1 is SEHNR and CDR2 is FQNEAQ (reference sequence). The CDR3 DNA is TGTGCCAGCAGCTTAGCCCAGCAGTGGGAAGCTTTCTTT. Its translation is CASSLAQQWEAFF.

The chain uses TRBV12-3 or TRBV12-4 and TRBJ1-5; maybe TRBD1 (5 bases). V was clipped by 7 bases and J by 5 bases, with 12 bases between them. The CDR3 is 13 amino acids. The CDR3 nucleotides are TGTGCCAGCACTGGGGACCCTCATCAGCCCCAGCATTTT. The encoded protein is CASTGDPHQPQHF.

J is TRBJ1-1 and V is TRBV28; D remains unclear. Trimming took 4 bases from V and 6 from J, leaving 15 bases between them. The germline gives CDR1 MDHEN, CDR2 SYDVKM. There are 14 residues in the CDR3. CDR3 in amino acids: CASSSPPHYAEAFF. DNA for the CDR3: TGTGCCAGCAGTTCCCCCCCCCACTACGCTGAAGCTTTCTTT.

This chain uses TRBV12-3 or TRBV12-4 with TRBJ2-2; D gene unclear. The V and J ends lost 6 bases and 5 bases respectively, with 10 bases between them. The CDR3 has 13 residues. The CDR3, as DNA: TGTGCCAGCAGCTTTCTCGCAACCGGGGAGCTGTTTTTT. Protein sequence: CASSFLATGELFF.

The V call is TRBV10-3, the J call TRBJ2-5, with 10 bases aligning to TRBD1. Germline V gene data show CDR1 as ENHRY and CDR2 as SYGVKD. The V segment lost 6 bases and the J segment 6 bases; nucleotides outside the gene matches: 4. CDR3 length: 13 amino acids. The CDR3 here is CAIRGQGSKTQYF. The CDR3 DNA sequence: TGTGCCATCAGGGGACAGGGGTCGAAGACCCAGTACTTC.

The CDR3 is CASSGTSTYEQYF. The CDR3 nucleotides are TGTGCCAGCAGCGGGACTAGCACCTACGAGCAGTACTTC. The rearrangement joins TRBV5-6 to TRBJ2-7; 9 bases align to TRBD2. Losses at the gene ends were 4 bases for V and 2 bases for J; bases not matched to a gene: 1. The CDR3 contains 13 residues. From germline, CDR1 is SGHDT and CDR2 YYEEEE.

This clone was recorded once. V gene TRBV5-1 combines with J gene TRBJ1-2, with TRBD1 matching over 10 bases. Losses at the gene ends were 4 bases for V and 9 bases for J; bases not matched to a gene: 6. The CDR3 covers 13 residues. Germline-derived CDR1 and CDR2 are SGHRS and YFSETQ. The CDR3, as DNA: TGCGCCAGCAGCACGACAGGGGGCCTTAGCTACACCTTC. This sequence encodes CASSTTGGLSYTF. The variable domain in full, completed from reference TRBV5-1 and TRBJ1-2, reads KAGVTQTPRYLIKTRGQQVTLSCSPISGHRSVSWYQQTPGQGLQFLFEYFSETQRNKGNFPGRFSGRQFSNSRSEMNVSTLELGDSALYLCASSTTGGLSYTFGSGTRLTVV.

The V gene is TRBV19, the J gene TRBJ2-3; D is ambiguous. The ends were cut back, 4 bases at V and 7 bases at J, with 18 bases in the middle. Germline loops: CDR1 LNHDA, CDR2 SQIVND (reference sequence). This CDR3 contains 15 residues. CDR3: CASSTVSLLTNTQYF. In nucleotides, the CDR3 is TGTGCCAGTAGTACGGTGTCCCTCCTGACAAATACGCAGTATTTT. Full variable domain (outside the CDR3, taken from reference TRBV19 and TRBJ2-3): DGGITQSPKYLFRKEGQNVTLSCEQNLNHDAMYWYRQDPGQGLRLIYYSQIVNDFQKGDIAEGYSVSREKKESFPLTVTSAQKNPTAFYLCASSTVSLLTNTQYFGPGTRLTVL.

The chain is built from TRBV10-1 and TRBJ1-1, with D unclear. This CDR3 is built from 14 residues. Per germline, CDR1 WNHNN and CDR2 SYGVQD (reference sequence). With 3 bases removed from V and 1 base from J, the gap between germline ends came to 9 bases. This CDR3 is CASSECHSNTEAFF. In DNA, the CDR3 is TGCGCCAGCAGTGAATGCCACTCGAACACTGAAGCTTTCTTT.